A single T cell receptor (beta chain) is shown here with its context. Its antigen is unidentified. The data stem from a study of PD-1 blockade in classical Hodgkin lymphoma. Looking at the study overall: Each patient was given nivolumab 3 mg/kg through a vein every 2 weeks. Study-level points and caveats: In newly diagnosed patients, baseline TCR diversity was reportedly below that of healthy donors. Complete responders' baseline diversity resembled that of newly diagnosed patients.

Trimming shortened V by 2 bases and J by 4 bases, and 16 bases separated the two germline ends. The CDR3 contains 16 residues. In germline, CDR1 is SGHNT, CDR2 YYREEE (reference sequence). The table came from immunoSEQ multiplex PCR; TCRdb's copy has only in-frame clones and leaves some out. The sample contains tens of thousands of clones, about 87% of which appear only once. All trial patients relapsed after autologous stem cell transplantation. The source is a human donor with classical Hodgkin lymphoma. The starting material was peripheral blood mononuclear cells (PBMCs), obtained at baseline. The chain combines TRBV5-4 with TRBJ2-1; either TRBD1 or TRBD2 may fit D (7 bases each). The CDR3 here is CASSFRGGPAYNEQFF. CDR3 DNA: TGTGCCAGCAGCTTCAGGGGGGGGCCGGCTTACAATGAGCAGTTCTTC.